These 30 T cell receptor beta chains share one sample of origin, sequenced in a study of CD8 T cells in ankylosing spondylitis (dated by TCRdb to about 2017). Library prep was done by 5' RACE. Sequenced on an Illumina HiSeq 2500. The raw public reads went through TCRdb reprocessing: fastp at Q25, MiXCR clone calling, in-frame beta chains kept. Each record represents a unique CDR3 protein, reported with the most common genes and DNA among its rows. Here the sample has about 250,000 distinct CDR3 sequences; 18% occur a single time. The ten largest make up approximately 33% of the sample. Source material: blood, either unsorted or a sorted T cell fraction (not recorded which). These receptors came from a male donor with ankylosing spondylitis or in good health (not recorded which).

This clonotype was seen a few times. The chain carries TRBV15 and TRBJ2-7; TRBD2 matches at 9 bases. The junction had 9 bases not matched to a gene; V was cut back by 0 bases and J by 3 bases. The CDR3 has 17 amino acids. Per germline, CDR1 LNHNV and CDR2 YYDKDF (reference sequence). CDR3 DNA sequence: TGTGCCACCAGCAGAGATAGGAGCGGGGGGCTTTACTACGAGCAGTACTTC. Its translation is CATSRDRSGGLYYEQYF. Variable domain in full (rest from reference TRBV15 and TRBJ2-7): DAMVIQNPRYQVTQFGKPVTLSCSQTLNHNVMYWYQQKSSQAPKLLFHYYDKDFNNEADTPDNFQSRRPNTSFCFLDIRSPGLGDTAMYLCATSRDRSGGLYYEQYFGPGTRLTVT.

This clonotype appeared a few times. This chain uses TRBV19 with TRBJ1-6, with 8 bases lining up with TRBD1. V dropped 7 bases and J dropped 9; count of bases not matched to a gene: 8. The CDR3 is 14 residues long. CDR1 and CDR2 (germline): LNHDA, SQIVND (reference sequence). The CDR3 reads CASTGTGFGSPLHF. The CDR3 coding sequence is TGTGCCAGTACCGGGACAGGATTCGGTTCACCCCTCCACTTT. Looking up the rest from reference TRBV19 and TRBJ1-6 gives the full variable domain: DGGITQSPKYLFRKEGQNVTLSCEQNLNHDAMYWYRQDPGQGLRLIYYSQIVNDFQKGDIAEGYSVSREKKESFPLTVTSAQKNPTAFYLCASTGTGFGSPLHFGNGTRLTVT.

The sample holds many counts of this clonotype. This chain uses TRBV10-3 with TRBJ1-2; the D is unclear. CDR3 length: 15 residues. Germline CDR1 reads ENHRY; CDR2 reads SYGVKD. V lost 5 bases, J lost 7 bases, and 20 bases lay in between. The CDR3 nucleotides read TGTGCCATCAGTTCCGGTCAGTCTGGGCCTAGTGGCTACACCTTC. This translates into CAISSGQSGPSGYTF.

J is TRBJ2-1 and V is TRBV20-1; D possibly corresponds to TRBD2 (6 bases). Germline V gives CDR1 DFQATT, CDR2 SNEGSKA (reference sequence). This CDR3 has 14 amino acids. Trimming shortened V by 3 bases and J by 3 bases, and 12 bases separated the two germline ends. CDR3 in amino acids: CSARGTASYNEQFF. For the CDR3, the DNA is TGCAGTGCTAGGGGGACTGCCAGCTACAATGAGCAGTTCTTC.

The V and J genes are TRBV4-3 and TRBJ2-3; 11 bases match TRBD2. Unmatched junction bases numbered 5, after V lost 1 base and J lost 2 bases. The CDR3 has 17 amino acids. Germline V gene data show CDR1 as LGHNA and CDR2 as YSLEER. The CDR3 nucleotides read TGCGCCAGCAGCCAAGTAACTAGCGGGAGAATCACAGATACGCAGTATTTT. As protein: CASSQVTSGRITDTQYF.

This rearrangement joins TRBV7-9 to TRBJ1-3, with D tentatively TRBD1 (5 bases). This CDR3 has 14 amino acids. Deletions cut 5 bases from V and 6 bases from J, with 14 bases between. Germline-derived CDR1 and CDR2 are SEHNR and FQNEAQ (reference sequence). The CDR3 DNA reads TGTGCCAGCAGCCCAAGGACATCGGAAAACACCATATATTTT. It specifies CASSPRTSENTIYF.

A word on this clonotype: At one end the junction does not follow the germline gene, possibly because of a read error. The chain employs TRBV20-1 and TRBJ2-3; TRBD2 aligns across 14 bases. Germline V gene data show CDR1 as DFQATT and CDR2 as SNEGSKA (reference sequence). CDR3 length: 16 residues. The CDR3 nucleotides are TGCAGTGCTAGAGATACCGGACTAGCGGGAGGAGATGCGCAGTATTTT. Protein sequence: CSARDTGLAGGDAQYF.

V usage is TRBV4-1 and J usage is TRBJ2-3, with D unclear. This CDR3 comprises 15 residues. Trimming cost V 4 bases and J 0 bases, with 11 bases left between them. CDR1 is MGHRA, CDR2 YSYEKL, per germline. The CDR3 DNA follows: TGCGCCAGCAGCCTCTGGGAAGGGAGCACAGATACGCAGTATTTT. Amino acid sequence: CASSLWEGSTDTQYF.

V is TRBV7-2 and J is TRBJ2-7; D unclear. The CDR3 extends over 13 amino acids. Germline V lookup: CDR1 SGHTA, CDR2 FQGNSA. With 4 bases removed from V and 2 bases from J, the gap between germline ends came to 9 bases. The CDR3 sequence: CASSSLTAYEQYF. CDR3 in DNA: TGTGCCAGCAGCTCCCTGACGGCCTACGAGCAGTACTTC.

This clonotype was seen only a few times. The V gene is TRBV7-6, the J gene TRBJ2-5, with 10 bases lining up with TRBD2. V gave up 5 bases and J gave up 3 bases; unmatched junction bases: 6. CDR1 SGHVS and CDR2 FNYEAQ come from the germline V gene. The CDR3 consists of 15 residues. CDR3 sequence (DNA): TGTGCCAGCAGCGGGCGGGGGACTAGCGAAGAGACCCAGTACTTC. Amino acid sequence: CASSGRGTSEETQYF.

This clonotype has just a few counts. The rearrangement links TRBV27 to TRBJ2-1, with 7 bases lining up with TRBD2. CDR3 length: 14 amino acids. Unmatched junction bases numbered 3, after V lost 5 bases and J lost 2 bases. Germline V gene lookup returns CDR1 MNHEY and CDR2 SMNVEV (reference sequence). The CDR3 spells CASSRDYPYNEQFF. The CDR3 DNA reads TGTGCCAGCAGTAGGGACTACCCCTACAATGAGCAGTTCTTC.

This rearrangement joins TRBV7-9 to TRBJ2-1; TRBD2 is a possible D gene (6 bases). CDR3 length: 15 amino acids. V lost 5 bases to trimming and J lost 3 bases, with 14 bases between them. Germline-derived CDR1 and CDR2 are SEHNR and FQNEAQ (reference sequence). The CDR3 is CASSPSAPIYNEQFF. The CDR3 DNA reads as TGTGCCAGCAGCCCTAGCGCGCCGATCTACAATGAGCAGTTCTTC.

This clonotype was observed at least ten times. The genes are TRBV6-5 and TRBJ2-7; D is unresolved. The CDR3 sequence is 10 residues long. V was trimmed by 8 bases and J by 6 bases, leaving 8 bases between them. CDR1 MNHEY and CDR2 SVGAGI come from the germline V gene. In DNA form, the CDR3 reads TGTGCCAGCGGCCCAGGCGAGCAGTACTTC. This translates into CASGPGEQYF.

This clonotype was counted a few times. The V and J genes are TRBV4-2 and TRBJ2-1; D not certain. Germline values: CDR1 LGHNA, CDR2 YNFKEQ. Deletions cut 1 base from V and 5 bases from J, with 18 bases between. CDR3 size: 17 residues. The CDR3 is CASSQGLPLEMDNEQFF. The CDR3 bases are TGTGCCAGCAGCCAAGGGCTTCCCCTAGAGATGGACAATGAGCAGTTCTTC.

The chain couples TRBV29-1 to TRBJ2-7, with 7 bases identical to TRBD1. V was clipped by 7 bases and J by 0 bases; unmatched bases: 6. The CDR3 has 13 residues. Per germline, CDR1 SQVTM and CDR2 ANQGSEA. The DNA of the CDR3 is TGCAGCGCCGCGACAGGGACCTCCTACGAGCAGTACTTC. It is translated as CSAATGTSYEQYF.

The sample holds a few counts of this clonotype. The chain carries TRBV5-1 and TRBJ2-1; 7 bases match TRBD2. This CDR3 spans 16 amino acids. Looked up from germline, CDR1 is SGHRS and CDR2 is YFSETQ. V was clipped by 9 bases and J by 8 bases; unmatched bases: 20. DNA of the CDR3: TGCGCCACCCAAACGGGAGGCGGGTTGTTAAGGGATGAGCAGTTCTTC. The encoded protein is CATQTGGGLLRDEQFF.

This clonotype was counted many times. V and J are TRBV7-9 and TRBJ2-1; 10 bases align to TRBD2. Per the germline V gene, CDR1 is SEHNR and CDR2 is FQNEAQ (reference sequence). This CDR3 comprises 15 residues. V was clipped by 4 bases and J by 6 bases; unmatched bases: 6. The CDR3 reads CASSCSSGSCNEQFF. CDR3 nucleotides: TGTGCCAGCAGCTGCTCTAGCGGGAGTTGCAATGAGCAGTTCTTC. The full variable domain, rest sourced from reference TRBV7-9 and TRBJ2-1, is DTGVSQNPRHKITKRGQNVTFRCDPISEHNRLYWYRQTLGQGPEFLTYFQNEAQLEKSRLLSDRFSAERPKGSFSTLEIQRTEQGDSAMYLCASSCSSGSCNEQFFGPGTRLTVL.

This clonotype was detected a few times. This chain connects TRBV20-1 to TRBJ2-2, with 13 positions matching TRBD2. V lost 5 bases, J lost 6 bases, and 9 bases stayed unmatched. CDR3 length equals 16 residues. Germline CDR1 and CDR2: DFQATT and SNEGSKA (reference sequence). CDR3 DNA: TGCAGTGCTCCGGATCGGACTAGCGGGAGTCCCGGGGAGCTGTTTTTT. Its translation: CSAPDRTSGSPGELFF.

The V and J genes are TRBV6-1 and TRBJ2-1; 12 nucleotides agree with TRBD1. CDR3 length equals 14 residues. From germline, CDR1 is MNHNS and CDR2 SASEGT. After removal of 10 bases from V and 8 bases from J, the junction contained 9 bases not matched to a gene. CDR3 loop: CAIAQGTGGDEQFF. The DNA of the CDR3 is TGTGCCATCGCGCAGGGGACAGGGGGCGATGAGCAGTTCTTC.

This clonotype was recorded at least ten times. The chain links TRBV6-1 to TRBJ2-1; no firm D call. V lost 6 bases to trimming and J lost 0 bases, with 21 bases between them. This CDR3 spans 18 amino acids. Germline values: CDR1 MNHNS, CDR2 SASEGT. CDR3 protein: CASREHPGYYTSYNEQFF. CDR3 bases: TGTGCCAGCAGAGAACACCCGGGCTACTATACCTCCTACAATGAGCAGTTCTTC.

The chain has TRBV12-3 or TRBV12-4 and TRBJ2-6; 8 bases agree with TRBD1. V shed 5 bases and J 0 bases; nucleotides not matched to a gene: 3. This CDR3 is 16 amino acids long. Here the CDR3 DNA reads TGTGCCAGCAGTGGACAGGGCAGCTCTGGGGCCAACGTCCTGACTTTC. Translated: CASSGQGSSGANVLTF.

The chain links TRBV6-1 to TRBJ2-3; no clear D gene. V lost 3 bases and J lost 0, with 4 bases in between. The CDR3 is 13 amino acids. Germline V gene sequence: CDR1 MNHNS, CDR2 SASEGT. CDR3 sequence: CASSEFSTDTQYF. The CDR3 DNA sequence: TGTGCCAGCAGTGAGTTTAGCACAGATACGCAGTATTTT.

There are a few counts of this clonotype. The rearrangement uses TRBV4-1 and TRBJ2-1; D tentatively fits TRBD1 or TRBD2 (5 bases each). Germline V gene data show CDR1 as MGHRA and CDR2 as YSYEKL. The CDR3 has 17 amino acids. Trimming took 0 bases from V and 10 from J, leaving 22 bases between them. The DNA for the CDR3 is TGCGCCAGCAGCCAAGATCCCAGACAGTGGACTCCTGGAGAGCAGTTCTTC. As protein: CASSQDPRQWTPGEQFF.

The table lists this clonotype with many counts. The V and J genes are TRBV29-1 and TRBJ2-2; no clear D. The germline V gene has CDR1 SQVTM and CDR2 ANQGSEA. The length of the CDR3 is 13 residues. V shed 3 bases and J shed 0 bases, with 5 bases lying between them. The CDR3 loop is CSVERSNTGELFF. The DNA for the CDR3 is TGCAGCGTTGAGAGGTCGAACACCGGGGAGCTGTTTTTT.

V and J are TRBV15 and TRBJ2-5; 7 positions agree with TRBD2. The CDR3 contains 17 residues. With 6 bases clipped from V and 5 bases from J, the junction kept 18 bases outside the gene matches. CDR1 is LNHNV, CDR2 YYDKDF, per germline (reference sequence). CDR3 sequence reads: CATRAPLREDTWETQYF. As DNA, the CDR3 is TGTGCCACCAGAGCACCGCTTCGGGAGGACACTTGGGAGACCCAGTACTTC.

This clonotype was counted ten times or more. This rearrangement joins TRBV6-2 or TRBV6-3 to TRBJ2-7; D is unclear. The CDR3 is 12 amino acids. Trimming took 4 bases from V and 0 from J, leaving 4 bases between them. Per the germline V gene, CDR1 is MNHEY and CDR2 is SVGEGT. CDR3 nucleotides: TGTGCCAGCAGTTCACCCTCCTACGAGCAGTACTTC. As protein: CASSSPSYEQYF.

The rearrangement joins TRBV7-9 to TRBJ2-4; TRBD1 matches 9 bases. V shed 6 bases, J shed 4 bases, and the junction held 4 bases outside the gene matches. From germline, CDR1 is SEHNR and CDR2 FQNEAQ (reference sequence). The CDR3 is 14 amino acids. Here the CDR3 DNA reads TGTGCCAGCAGACTCGGGACAGGGAAAAACATTCAGTACTTC. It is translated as CASRLGTGKNIQYF.

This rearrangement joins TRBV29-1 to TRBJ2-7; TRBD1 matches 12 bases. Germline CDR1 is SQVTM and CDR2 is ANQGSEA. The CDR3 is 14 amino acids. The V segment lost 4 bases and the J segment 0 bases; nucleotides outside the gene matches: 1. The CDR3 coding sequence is TGCAGCGTTGGGGGACAGGGGGCCTCCTACGAGCAGTACTTC. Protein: CSVGGQGASYEQYF.

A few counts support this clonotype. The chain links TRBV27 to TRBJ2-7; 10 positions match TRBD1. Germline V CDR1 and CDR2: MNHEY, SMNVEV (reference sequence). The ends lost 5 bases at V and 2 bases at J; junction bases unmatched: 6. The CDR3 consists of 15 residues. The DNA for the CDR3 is TGTGCCAGCAGTCAGGGACAGGGGTTAACCTACGAGCAGTACTTC. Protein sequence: CASSQGQGLTYEQYF.

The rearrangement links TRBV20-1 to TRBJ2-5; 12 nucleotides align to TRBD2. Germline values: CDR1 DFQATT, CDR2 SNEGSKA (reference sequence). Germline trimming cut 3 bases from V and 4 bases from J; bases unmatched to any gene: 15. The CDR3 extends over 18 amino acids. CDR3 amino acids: CSASRFGRSSGRGETQYF. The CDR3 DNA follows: TGCAGTGCTAGCAGATTTGGCCGTTCTAGCGGGAGGGGAGAGACCCAGTACTTC.